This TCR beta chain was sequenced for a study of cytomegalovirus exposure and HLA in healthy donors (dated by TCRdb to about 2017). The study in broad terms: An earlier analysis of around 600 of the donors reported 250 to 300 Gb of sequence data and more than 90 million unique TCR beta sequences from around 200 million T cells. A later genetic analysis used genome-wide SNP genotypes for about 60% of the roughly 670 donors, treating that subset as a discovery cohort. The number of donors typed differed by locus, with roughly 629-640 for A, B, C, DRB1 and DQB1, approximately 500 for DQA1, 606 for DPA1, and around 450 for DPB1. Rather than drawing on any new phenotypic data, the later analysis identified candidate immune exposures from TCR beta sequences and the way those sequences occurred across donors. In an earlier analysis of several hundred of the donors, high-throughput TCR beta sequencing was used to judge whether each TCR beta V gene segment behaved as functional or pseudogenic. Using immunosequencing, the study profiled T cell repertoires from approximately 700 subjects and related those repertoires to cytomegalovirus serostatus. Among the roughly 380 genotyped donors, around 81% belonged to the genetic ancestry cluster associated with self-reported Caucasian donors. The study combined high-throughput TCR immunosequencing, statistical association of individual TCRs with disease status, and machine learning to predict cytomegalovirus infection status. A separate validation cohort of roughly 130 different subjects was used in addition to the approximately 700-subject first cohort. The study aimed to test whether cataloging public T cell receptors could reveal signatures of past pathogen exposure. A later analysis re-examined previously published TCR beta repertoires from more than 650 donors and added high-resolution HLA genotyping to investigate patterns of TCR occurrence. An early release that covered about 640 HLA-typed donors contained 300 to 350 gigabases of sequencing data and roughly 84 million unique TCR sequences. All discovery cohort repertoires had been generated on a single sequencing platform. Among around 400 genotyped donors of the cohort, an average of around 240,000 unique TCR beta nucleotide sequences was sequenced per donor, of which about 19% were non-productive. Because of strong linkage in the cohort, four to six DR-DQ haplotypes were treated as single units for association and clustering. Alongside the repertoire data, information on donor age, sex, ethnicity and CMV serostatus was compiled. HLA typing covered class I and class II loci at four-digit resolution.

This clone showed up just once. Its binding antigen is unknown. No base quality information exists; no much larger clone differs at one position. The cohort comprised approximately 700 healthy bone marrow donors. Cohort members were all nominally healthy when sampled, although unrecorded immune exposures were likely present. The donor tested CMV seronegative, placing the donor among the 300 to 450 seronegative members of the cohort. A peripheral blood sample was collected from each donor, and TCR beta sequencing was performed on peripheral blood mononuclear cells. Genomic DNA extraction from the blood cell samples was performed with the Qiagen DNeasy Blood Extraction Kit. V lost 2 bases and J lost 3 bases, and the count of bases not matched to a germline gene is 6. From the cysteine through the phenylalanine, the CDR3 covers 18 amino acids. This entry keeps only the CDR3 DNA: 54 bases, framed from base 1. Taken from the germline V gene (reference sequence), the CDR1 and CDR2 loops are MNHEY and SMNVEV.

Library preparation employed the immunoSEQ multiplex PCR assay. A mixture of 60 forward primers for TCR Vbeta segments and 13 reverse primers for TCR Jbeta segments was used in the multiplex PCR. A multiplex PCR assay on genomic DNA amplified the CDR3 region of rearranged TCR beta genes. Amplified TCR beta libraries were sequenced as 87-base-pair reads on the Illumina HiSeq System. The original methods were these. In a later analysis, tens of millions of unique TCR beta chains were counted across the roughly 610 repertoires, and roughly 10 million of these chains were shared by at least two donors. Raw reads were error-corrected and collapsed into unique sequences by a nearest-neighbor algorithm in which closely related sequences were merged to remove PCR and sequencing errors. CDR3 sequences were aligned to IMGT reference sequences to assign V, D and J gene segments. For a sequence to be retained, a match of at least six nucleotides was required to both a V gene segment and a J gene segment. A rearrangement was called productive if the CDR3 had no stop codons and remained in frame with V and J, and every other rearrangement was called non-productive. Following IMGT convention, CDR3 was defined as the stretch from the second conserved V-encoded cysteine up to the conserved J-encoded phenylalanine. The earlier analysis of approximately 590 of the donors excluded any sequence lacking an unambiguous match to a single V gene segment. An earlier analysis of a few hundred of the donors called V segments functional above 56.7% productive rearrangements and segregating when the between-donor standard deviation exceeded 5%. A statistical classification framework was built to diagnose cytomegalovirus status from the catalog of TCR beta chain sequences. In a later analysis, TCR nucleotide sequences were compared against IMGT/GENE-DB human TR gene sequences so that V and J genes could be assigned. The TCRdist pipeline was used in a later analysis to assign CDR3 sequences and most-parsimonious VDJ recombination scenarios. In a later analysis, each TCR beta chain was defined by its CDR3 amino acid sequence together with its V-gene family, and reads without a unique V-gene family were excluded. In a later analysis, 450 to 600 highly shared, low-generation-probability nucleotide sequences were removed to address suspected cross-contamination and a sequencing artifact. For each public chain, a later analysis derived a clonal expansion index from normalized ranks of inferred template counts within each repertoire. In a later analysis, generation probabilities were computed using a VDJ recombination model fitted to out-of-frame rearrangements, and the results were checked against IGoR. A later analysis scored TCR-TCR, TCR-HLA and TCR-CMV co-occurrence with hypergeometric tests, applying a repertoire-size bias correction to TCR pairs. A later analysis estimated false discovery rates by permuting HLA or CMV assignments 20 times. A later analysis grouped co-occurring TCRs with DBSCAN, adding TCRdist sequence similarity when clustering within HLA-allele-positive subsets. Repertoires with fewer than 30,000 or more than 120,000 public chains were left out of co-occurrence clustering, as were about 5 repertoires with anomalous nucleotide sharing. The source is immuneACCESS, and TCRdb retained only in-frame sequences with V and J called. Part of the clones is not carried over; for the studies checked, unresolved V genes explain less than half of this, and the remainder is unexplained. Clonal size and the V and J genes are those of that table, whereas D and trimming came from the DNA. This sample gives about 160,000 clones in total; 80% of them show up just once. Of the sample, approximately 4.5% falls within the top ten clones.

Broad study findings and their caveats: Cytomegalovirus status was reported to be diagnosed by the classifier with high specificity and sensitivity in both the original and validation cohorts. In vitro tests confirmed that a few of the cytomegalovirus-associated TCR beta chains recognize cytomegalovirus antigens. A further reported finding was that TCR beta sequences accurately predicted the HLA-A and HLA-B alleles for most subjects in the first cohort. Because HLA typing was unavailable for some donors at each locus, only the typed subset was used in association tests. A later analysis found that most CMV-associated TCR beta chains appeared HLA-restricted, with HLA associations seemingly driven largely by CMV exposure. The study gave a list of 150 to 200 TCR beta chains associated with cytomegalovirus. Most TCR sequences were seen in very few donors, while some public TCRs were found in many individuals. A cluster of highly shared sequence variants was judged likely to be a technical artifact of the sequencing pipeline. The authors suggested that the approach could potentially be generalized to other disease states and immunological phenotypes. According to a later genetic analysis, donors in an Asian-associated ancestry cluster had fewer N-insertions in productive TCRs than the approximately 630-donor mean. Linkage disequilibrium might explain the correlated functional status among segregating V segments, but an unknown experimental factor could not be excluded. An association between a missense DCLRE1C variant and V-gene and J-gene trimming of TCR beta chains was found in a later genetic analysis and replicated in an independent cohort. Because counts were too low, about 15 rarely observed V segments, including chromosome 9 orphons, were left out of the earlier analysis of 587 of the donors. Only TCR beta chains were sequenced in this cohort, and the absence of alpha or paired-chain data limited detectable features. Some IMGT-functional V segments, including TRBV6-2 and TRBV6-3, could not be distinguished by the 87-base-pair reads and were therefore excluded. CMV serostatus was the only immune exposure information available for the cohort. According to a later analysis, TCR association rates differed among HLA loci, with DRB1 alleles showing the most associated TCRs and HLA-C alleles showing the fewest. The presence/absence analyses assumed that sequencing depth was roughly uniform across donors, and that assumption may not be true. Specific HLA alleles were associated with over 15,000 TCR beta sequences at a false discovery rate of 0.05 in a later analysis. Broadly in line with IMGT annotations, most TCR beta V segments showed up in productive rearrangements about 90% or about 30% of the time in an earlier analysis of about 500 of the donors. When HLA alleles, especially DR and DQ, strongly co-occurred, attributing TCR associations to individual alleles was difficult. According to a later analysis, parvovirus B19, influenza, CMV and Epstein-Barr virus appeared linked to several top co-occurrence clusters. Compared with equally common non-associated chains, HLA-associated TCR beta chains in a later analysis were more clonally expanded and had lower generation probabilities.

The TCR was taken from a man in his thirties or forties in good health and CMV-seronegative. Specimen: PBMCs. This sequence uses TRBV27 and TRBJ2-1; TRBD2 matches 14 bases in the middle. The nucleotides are TGTGCCAGCAGTTTACAGGGACTAGCGGGAGTTCTCTACAATGAGCAGTTCTTC. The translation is CASSLQGLAGVLYNEQFF.